This TCR beta chain came from a study of radiation and T cells in renal cell carcinoma. This CDR3 has 16 amino acids. With V trimmed by 0 bases and J by 4 bases, 5 bases remained unmatched. Germline values: CDR1 SGHNT, CDR2 YYREEE (reference sequence). Generated by immunoSEQ multiplex PCR, the TCRdb table keeps only in-frame clones and is missing some. This sample has 150,000 or so clones, with roughly 84% found just once. The time point is: baseline pretreatment blood. Treatment here: 15 Gy SBRT to primary tumor, nephrectomy 4 weeks later. This sequence originates from a woman aged 45-65 years with renal cell carcinoma. Sequencing was performed on blood, taken from a patient whose treatment included radiotherapy and nephrectomy. The rearrangement links TRBV5-4 to TRBJ2-3, with 10 bases aligning to TRBD1. CDR3 coding DNA: TGTGCCAGCAGCTTGGATGGGACAGGGGAAGCAGATACGCAGTATTTT. Residues: CASSLDGTGEADTQYF. The full variable domain, in which reference TRBV5-4 and TRBJ2-3 provide the parts outside the CDR3, is ETGVTQSPTHLIKTRGQQVTLRCSSQSGHNTVSWYQQALGQGPQFIFQYYREEENGRGNFPPRFSGLQFPNYSSELNVNALELDDSALYLCASSLDGTGEADTQYFGPGTRLTVL.